This is a list of T cell receptor beta chains from one sample in a study of blood T cell repertoires in COVID-19. Only in-frame clones appear in the TCRdb table, and some are missing; sequencing was by immunoSEQ multiplex PCR. The data show 200,000 to 250,000 clones, with around 84% seen just once and 20% held by the top ten. Sample: peripheral blood. Receptors originate from a man aged 30 to 39 with active or convalescent COVID-19. The CDR3 runs from the conserved cysteine through the conserved F or W. A D gene is named only where the DNA matches it firmly. For some rows the clone size is stated as once, few or many, or as a class when expanded; others skip it.

j_call clone_size v_call d_call cdr3_aa cdr3_nt
TRBJ2-7 . TRBV9 TRBD1 CASSTSGTATYEQYF TGTGCCAGCAGCACGTCCGGGACAGCAACATACGAGCAGTACTTC
TRBJ2-5 . TRBV6-5 . CAIRNRVRGQETQYF TGTGCCATCCGGAACAGGGTGAGGGGCCAAGAGACCCAGTACTTC
TRBJ2-6 . TRBV28 TRBD2 CATGGYSGTGANVLTF TGTGCCACCGGGGGATATAGCGGGACTGGGGCCAACGTCCTGACTTTC
TRBJ2-5 once TRBV5-6 TRBD1 CASSLVSTQGAETQYF TGTGCCAGCAGCTTGGTTAGTACCCAGGGGGCAGAGACCCAGTACTTC
TRBJ2-1 . TRBV4-3 . CASSQDTSFPVEQFF TGCGCCAGCAGCCAAGATACTAGCTTTCCGGTGGAGCAGTTCTTC
TRBJ1-3 . TRBV15 . CATSRDQGIGNTIYF TGTGCCACCAGCAGAGATCAGGGAATCGGAAACACCATATATTTT
TRBJ1-4 . TRBV2 . CARGKRGGTANEKLFF TGTGCCAGAGGGAAGCGGGGCGGGACCGCTAATGAAAAACTGTTTTTT
TRBJ1-1 few TRBV4-3 . CASSQDKNTEAFF TGCGCCAGCAGCCAAGACAAAAACACTGAAGCTTTCTTT
TRBJ2-5 . TRBV27 TRBD2 CASSLYGGKETQYF TGTGCCAGCAGTTTATACGGGGGGAAAGAGACCCAGTACTTC
TRBJ1-2 once TRBV7-2 TRBD1 CASSSYRTGSYGYTF TGTGCCAGCAGCTCCTATCGGACAGGGAGCTATGGCTACACCTTC
TRBJ2-3 . TRBV3-1/TRBV3-2 TRBD2 CASSQELAGRLSTQYF TGTGCCAGCAGCCAAGAACTAGCGGGGCGGTTGAGTACGCAGTATTTT
TRBJ2-1 . TRBV5-6 . CASGVESSYNEQFF TGTGCCAGCGGTGTGGAGAGCTCCTACAATGAGCAGTTCTTC
TRBJ2-3 . TRBV5-5 TRBD1 CASSFRGPGDTQYF TGTGCCAGCAGCTTTAGGGGGCCGGGAGATACGCAGTATTTT
TRBJ2-1 once TRBV4-3 . CASSPSPGGISYNEQFF TGCGCCAGCAGCCCGAGTCCTGGCGGGATCTCCTACAATGAGCAGTTCTTC
TRBJ1-3 . TRBV15 . CATSAVSSGNTIYF TGTGCCACCTCGGCGGTCAGCTCTGGAAACACCATATATTTT
TRBJ1-2 few TRBV30 . CAWSHPIGQTF TGTGCCTGGAGTCATCCTATAGGACAGACCTTC
TRBJ1-1 . TRBV4-3 . CASSQEWPMNTEAFF TGCGCCAGCAGCCAAGAGTGGCCGATGAACACTGAAGCTTTCTTT
TRBJ2-1 . TRBV4-3 . CASSRGGWDNEQFF TGCGCCAGCAGCCGCGGAGGATGGGACAATGAGCAGTTCTTC
TRBJ2-7 . TRBV24-1 TRBD2 CATSDPTAGGPGEQYF TGTGCCACCAGTGATCCGACAGCGGGAGGGCCGGGCGAGCAGTACTTC
TRBJ1-5 few TRBV4-1 TRBD1 CASSLTGGGNQPQHF TGCGCCAGCAGTCTAACAGGGGGCGGCAATCAGCCCCAGCATTTT
TRBJ1-1 . TRBV10-1 . CASSRGTEAFF TGCGCCAGCAGTCGGGGGACTGAAGCTTTCTTT
TRBJ2-3 . TRBV5-1 TRBD2 CASSSSGDSTDTQYF TGCGCCAGCAGCTCTAGCGGGGACAGCACAGATACGCAGTATTTT
TRBJ2-3 . TRBV7-2 TRBD2 CASSPLGRGFTDTQYF TGTGCCAGCAGCCCTCTGGGGCGGGGGTTCACAGATACGCAGTATTTT
TRBJ2-5 . TRBV15 TRBD2 CATSSLSGGQETQYF TGTGCCACCAGCAGCCTCTCCGGGGGGCAAGAGACCCAGTACTTC